The next 5 T cell receptor beta chains were all read from a single sample in a study of metastatic and nonmetastatic thyroid tumors. TCRdb re-called the PCR reads with MiXCR. This sample has tens of thousands of clones, with 13% found just once. Patients were all untreated before their thyroid surgery. The specimen sequenced was blood. The receptor source for this set is a female donor with papillary thyroid cancer or a benign thyroid nodule (not recorded which). Some clones in this sample may be carry-over from other donors' samples.

Concerning this clone itself: Possible read error: a much larger clone is one base away. V and J are TRBV12-3 or TRBV12-4 and TRBJ2-2; either TRBD1 or TRBD2 may fit D (5 bases each). Trimming shortened V by 6 bases and J by 5 bases, and 13 bases separated the two germline ends. This CDR3 region has 14 residues. The CDR3 bases are TGTGCCAGCAGCCGGGACCATCTAACCGGGGAGCTGTTTTTT. Residues: CASSRDHLTGELFF.

The V call is TRBV5-1, the J call TRBJ1-1; D is unresolved. V was clipped by 1 base and J by 1 base, with 11 bases between them. The CDR3 runs 15 residues. Germline V gene sequence: CDR1 SGHRS, CDR2 YFSETQ. The CDR3 region is CASSLSWFGNTEAFF. The CDR3 coding sequence is TGCGCCAGCAGCTTGTCGTGGTTCGGGAACACTGAAGCTTTCTTT.

On this clone: At one end the junction does not follow the germline gene, possibly because of a read error. CDR3 loop: CASLNRWEGGNEQFF. In DNA, the CDR3 is TGTGCCAGCCTCAATAGGTGGGAGGGGGGGAATGAGCAGTTCTTC. V and J are TRBV10-1 and TRBJ2-1, with a weak D call TRBD2 (7 bases). From germline, CDR1 is WNHNN and CDR2 SYGVQD (reference sequence). This CDR3 is built from 15 residues.

This clone was seen many times. The CDR3 DNA reads as TGTGCCAGCAGCCAAACAATCAGCCGGGGGCAATTTAATTCACCCCTCCACTTT. Translated, it gives CASSQTISRGQFNSPLHF. The V gene is TRBV3-1, the J gene TRBJ1-6; a possible D gene is TRBD1 (6 bases). The CDR3 spans 18 residues. Germline V CDR1 and CDR2: LGHDT, YNNKEL (reference sequence). Trimming stripped 2 bases from V and 6 bases from J, with 20 bases between.

This clone was recorded at least ten times. J is TRBJ2-5 and V is TRBV5-1; 8 bases agree with TRBD2. J lost 5 bases, V lost 5 bases, and 14 bases had no gene match. Germline V gives CDR1 SGHRS, CDR2 YFSETQ. The CDR3 extends over 16 amino acids. CDR3 bases: TGCGCCAGCAGTGACCCACCGGGACTAGGAGGGGAGACCCAGTACTTC. Amino acids: CASSDPPGLGGETQYF. The full variable domain, completed using reference TRBV5-1 and TRBJ2-5, is KAGVTQTPRYLIKTRGQQVTLSCSPISGHRSVSWYQQTPGQGLQFLFEYFSETQRNKGNFPGRFSGRQFSNSRSEMNVSTLELGDSALYLCASSDPPGLGGETQYFGPGTRLLVL.